This is a list of T cell receptor beta chains from one sample in a study of control samples from healthy donors and cancer patients. The protocol was immunoSEQ multiplex PCR, while the TCRdb copy is restricted to in-frame clones and leaves out a portion. The data show just under 75,000 clones, roughly nine tenths seen once. Sequences were obtained from blood. The receptors stem from a woman aged 50 to 65 in good health. Each CDR3 is given with its conserved first and last residue. The order of the fields is D gene, V gene, J gene, CDR3 protein, CDR3 DNA. The D gene is left open where the match is weak.

d_gene: .; v_gene: TRBV5-4; j_gene: TRBJ2-3; CDR3aa: CASSPRLRASTDTQYF; CDR3nt: TGTGCCAGCAGCCCACGTCTCAGGGCTAGCACAGATACGCAGTATTTT
d_gene: TRBD2; v_gene: TRBV7-3; j_gene: TRBJ2-2; CDR3aa: CASSPFMSGVRHTGELFF; CDR3nt: TGTGCCAGCAGCCCTTTTATGAGCGGGGTAAGGCATACCGGGGAGCTGTTTTTT
d_gene: .; v_gene: TRBV5-5; j_gene: TRBJ2-1; CDR3aa: CASSPLYNEQFF; CDR3nt: TGTGCCAGCAGCCCACTCTACAATGAGCAGTTCTTC
d_gene: .; v_gene: TRBV5-8; j_gene: TRBJ1-2; CDR3aa: CASSLESGPRYGYTF; CDR3nt: TGTGCCAGCAGCTTGGAGTCAGGGCCGCGGTACGGCTACACCTTC
d_gene: TRBD2; v_gene: TRBV28; j_gene: TRBJ2-7; CDR3aa: CASSLTSGKLSEQYF; CDR3nt: TGTGCCAGCAGTTTGACTAGCGGGAAATTGAGCGAGCAGTACTTC
d_gene: TRBD1; v_gene: TRBV7-8; j_gene: TRBJ1-2; CDR3aa: CASSLTGQGYGYTF; CDR3nt: TGTGCCAGCAGCTTAACCGGACAGGGCTATGGCTACACCTTC
d_gene: .; v_gene: TRBV25-1; j_gene: TRBJ1-5; CDR3aa: CASSDRGGQPQHF; CDR3nt: TGTGCCAGCAGTGACAGGGGCGGTCAGCCCCAGCATTTT
d_gene: .; v_gene: TRBV19; j_gene: TRBJ1-3; CDR3aa: CASSPDGGNTIYF; CDR3nt: TGTGCCAGTAGTCCCGACGGAGGAAACACCATATATTTT
d_gene: TRBD2; v_gene: TRBV3-1/TRBV3-2; j_gene: TRBJ2-1; CDR3aa: CATSGYSYNEQFF; CDR3nt: TGTGCCACTAGCGGCTACTCCTACAATGAGCAGTTCTTC
d_gene: TRBD2; v_gene: TRBV5-1; j_gene: TRBJ2-7; CDR3aa: CASVAGTSGTYEQYF; CDR3nt: TGCGCCAGCGTCGCCGGGACTAGCGGGACATACGAGCAGTACTTC
d_gene: TRBD1; v_gene: TRBV2; j_gene: TRBJ2-7; CDR3aa: CASRPGTAEGYEQYF; CDR3nt: TGTGCCAGCAGGCCTGGGACAGCCGAAGGGTACGAGCAGTACTTC
d_gene: .; v_gene: TRBV3-1/TRBV3-2; j_gene: TRBJ1-2; CDR3aa: CASSQEAYYGYTF; CDR3nt: TGTGCCAGCAGCCAAGAGGCTTACTATGGCTACACCTTC
d_gene: TRBD1; v_gene: TRBV4-1; j_gene: TRBJ2-2; CDR3aa: CASSQPRDRLISGELFF; CDR3nt: TGCGCCAGCAGCCAACCCCGGGACAGGCTCATATCTGGGGAGCTGTTTTTT
d_gene: .; v_gene: TRBV3-1/TRBV3-2; j_gene: TRBJ2-7; CDR3aa: CASSPWTSISYEQYF; CDR3nt: TGTGCCAGCAGCCCCTGGACCTCGATCTCCTACGAGCAGTACTTC
d_gene: .; v_gene: TRBV19; j_gene: TRBJ1-1; CDR3aa: CASSMLVNTEAFF; CDR3nt: TGTGCCAGTAGTATGTTAGTGAACACTGAAGCTTTCTTT
d_gene: .; v_gene: TRBV5-1; j_gene: TRBJ2-7; CDR3aa: CASSLYAGQGYEQYF; CDR3nt: TGCGCCAGCAGCTTGTACGCTGGGCAGGGCTACGAGCAGTACTTC